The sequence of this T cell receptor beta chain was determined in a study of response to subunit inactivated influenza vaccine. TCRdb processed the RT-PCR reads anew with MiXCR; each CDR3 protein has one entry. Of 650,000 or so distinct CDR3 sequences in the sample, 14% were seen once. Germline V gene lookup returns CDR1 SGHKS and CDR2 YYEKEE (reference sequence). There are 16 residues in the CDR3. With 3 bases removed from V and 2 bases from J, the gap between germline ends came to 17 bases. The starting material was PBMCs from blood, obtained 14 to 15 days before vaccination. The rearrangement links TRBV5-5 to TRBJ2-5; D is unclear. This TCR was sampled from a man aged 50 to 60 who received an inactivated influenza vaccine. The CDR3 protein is CASSSIPGSIQETQYF. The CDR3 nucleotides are TGTGCCAGCAGCTCGATCCCGGGCTCCATACAAGAGACCCAGTACTTC.